This TCR beta chain was observed in a study of early T cells in non-severe SARS-CoV-2 infection (dated by TCRdb to the early 2020s). For the wider study: Because TCR sequencing was done on bulk RNA from unsorted whole blood, the alpha and beta chains could not be paired.

This clonotype has a count of ten or more. Its antigen specificity is not known. Nothing much larger sits one base from this clone, and base qualities are not available. A case-control design nested within a healthcare worker cohort in London, UK, was used, with weekly nasopharyngeal swab PCR tests and blood sampling performed. Between 23 and 31 March 2020, the week of the UK lockdown, healthcare workers were enrolled and then followed up weekly for as long as 16 weeks. Receptor amplification or capture employed 5' RACE. The sample was run on a NextSeq 500. In the TCR library protocol, unique molecular identifiers were attached to individual cDNA molecules to correct for PCR bias and sequencing error. Both TCR alpha and beta chains were sequenced, and tight co-correlation was observed between alpha and beta sequence abundances in each sample. Processing in the source paper ran as follows. Decombinator V4 was used to annotate the V gene, J gene and CDR3 of the TCR sequences. Expanded TCRs were defined as changing significantly between any two time points under a Poisson model with p below 0.0001. TCR abundances were normalised to the total number of TCRs sequenced in each sample and reported as counts per million. MAIT TCRs were defined by TRAV1-2 paired with TRAJ12, TRAJ20 or TRAJ33, and iNKT TCRs by TRAV10 paired with TRAJ18. VDJdb, accessed 1 November 2021, was searched for CMV, EBV and SARS-CoV-2 annotated TCRs, with TCRs annotated for multiple antigens excluded. Using fastp at Q25 and MiXCR, TCRdb reprocessed the public reads and kept productive beta chains. Entries are consolidated by CDR3 protein sequence, retaining the most common genes and DNA. The V and J calls were not made by the authors but by TCRdb's processing. In this sample the table shows 50,000 or so distinct CDR3 sequences, 8% to 10% of which occur a single time. The ten most abundant clones make up roughly 8.8% of the sample.

The germline V gene yields SGHAT for CDR1 and FQNNGV for CDR2. V drops 4 bases and J drops 4 bases, leaving 20 bases in between. The CDR3 runs 17 amino acids, cysteine and phenylalanine included. Kept here is only the CDR3 DNA, which spans 51 bases and is read in frame from base 1. Summary of the overall study and its limitations: Matching against VDJdb was skewed toward anti-spike CD8 responses, likely underestimated virus-specific expansions, and missed private and CD4 specificities.

Sequencing was performed on whole blood. The receptor's source is an adult who was a healthcare worker with PCR-confirmed SARS-CoV-2 infection or an uninfected control (not recorded which). The chain links TRBV11-2 with TRBJ2-1; the D segment could be TRBD2, given 5 matching bases. The nucleotide sequence reads as follows: TGTGCCAGCAGCTCCCATCACACCCTCGGCGGGTACAATGAGCAGTTCTTC. It specifies CASSSHHTLGGYNEQFF.